What follows describes a single T cell receptor beta chain. The antigen is not known. 60 Vbeta and 13 Jbeta primers were used in PCR. Clones were read by immunoSEQ multiplex PCR, and TCRdb kept only the in-frame ones, dropping some. This sample has approximately 150,000 clones, with approximately 80% found just once. The data stem from a study of cytomegalovirus exposure and HLA in healthy donors. On the study more broadly: As an earlier analysis found, some 170 million T cells yielded about 120 million unique TCR beta sequences. The study's early data release held tens of millions of unique TCRs from HLA-typed donors. Whole-study results and caveats: Association of a missense DCLRE1C variant with TCR beta V- and J-gene trimming was reported in a later analysis. Rare sequences made up most TCRs, while some public TCRs were found in many donors.

The sample taken for sequencing was PBMCs. The source of this sequence is a man under 40 in good health and CMV-seronegative.

The CDR3 loop is CASGGGLNTEAFF. CDR3 DNA: TGTGCCAGCGGAGGGGGCCTGAACACTGAAGCTTTCTTT. The chain recombines TRBV2 with TRBJ1-1; 7 bases map to TRBD1. CDR3 length equals 13 residues. V lost 8 bases, J lost 0 bases, and 3 bases stayed unmatched. The germline CDR1 and CDR2 sequences are SNHLY and FYNNEI.